This T cell receptor (beta chain) was sequenced in a study of blood T cell repertoires in COVID-19. Looking at the study overall: Whether acute or convalescent, the COVID-19 samples came from the United States, Italy and Spain. T cells, B-cell-depleted T cells, or PBMCs supplied cDNA or gDNA.

The V end was cut by 2 bases, the J end by 4 bases, with 6 bases between. This CDR3 has 13 amino acids. Germline CDR1 is LGHDT and CDR2 is YNNKEL (reference sequence). This clone has only one observation. At the DNA level, this CDR3 is encoded by other sequences in the same sample as well. Original processing notes: Estimated nucleated cell counts came from reference gene primer amplification. The assay was immunoSEQ multiplex PCR, and TCRdb's table has in-frame clones only and misses some. That table supplies the V and J calls and clone size; D and trimming were determined from the DNA. This sample has around 300,000 clones; approximately 88% occur once, and the top ten carry roughly 4%.

The chain has TRBV3-1 (or the pseudogene TRBV3-2) and TRBJ1-5; no clear D. Sequenced: peripheral blood. This sequence originates from a woman between 45 and 65 years old with active or convalescent COVID-19. The CDR3 nucleotides are TGTGCCAGCAGCCAACAGGCTAATCAGCCCCAGCATTTT. Encoded protein: CASSQQANQPQHF.